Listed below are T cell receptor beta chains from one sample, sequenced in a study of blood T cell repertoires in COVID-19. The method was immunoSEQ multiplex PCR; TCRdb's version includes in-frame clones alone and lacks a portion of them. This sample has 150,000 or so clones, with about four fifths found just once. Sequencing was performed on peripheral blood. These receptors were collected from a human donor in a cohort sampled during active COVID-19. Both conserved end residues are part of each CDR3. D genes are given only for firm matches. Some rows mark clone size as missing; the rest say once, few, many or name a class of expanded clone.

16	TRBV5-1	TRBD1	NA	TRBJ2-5	CASSLTGQGYQETQYF	TGCGCCAGCAGCCTCACGGGACAGGGATACCAAGAGACCCAGTACTTC
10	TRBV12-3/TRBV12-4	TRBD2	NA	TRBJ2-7	CASRGGEQYF	TGTGCCAGCCGGGGGGGAGAGCAGTACTTC
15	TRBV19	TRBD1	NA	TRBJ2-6	CASRGQGHGANVLTF	TGTGCCAGTAGGGGACAGGGCCATGGGGCCAACGTCCTGACTTTC
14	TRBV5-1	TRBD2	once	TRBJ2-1	CASSLTSGDNEQFF	TGCGCCAGCAGCTTGACTAGCGGGGACAATGAGCAGTTCTTC
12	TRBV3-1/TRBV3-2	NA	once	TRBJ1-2	CASSQRGGGYTF	TGTGCCAGCAGCCAGCGGGGGGGTGGCTACACCTTC
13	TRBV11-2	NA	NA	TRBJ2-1	CASSRKWGDEQFF	TGTGCCAGCAGCAGGAAATGGGGGGATGAGCAGTTCTTC
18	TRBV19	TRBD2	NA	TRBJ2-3	CASSTPGTSGTYTDTQYF	TGTGCCAGTAGTACCCCCGGGACTAGCGGGACCTACACAGATACGCAGTATTTT
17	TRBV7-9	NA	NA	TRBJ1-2	CASSLGAVVGSWDGYTF	TGTGCCAGCAGCTTGGGGGCAGTGGTGGGGAGTTGGGATGGCTACACCTTC
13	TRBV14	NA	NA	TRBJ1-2	CASSHVLNYGYTF	TGTGCCAGCAGCCACGTGCTAAACTATGGCTACACCTTC
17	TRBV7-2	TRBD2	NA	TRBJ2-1	CASSPGASGRAVVEQFF	TGTGCCAGCAGCCCCGGGGCTAGCGGGAGGGCCGTCGTTGAGCAGTTCTTC
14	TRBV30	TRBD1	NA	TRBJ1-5	CAWSGTGGYQPQHF	TGTGCCTGGAGTGGAACAGGGGGCTATCAGCCCCAGCATTTT
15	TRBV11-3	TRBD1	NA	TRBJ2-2	CASSLGTGATGELFF	TGTGCCAGCAGCTTGGGGACAGGGGCTACCGGGGAGCTGTTTTTT
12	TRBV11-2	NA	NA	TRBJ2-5	CASMGPIETQYF	TGTGCCAGCATGGGGCCCATAGAGACCCAGTACTTC
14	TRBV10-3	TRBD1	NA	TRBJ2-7	CAISEGTASYEQYF	TGTGCCATCAGTGAGGGGACAGCTTCCTACGAGCAGTACTTC
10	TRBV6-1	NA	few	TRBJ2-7	CASGEGDPYF	TGTGCCAGCGGTGAGGGAGATCCGTACTTC
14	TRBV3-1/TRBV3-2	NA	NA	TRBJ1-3	CASSQRDTGNTIYF	TGTGCCAGCAGCCAGAGGGATACAGGAAACACCATATATTTT
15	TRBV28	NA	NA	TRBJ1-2	CASSAGQLANYGYTF	TGTGCCAGCAGTGCCGGACAGCTAGCTAACTATGGCTACACCTTC